This T cell receptor (beta chain) stems from a study of cytomegalovirus exposure and HLA in healthy donors. Regarding the study as a whole: An analysis that was carried out later associated 16,951 TCR beta sequences with HLA alleles at 0.05 false discovery rate.

This clone showed up just once. No antigen is known for it. The PCR ran on 60 Vbeta and 13 Jbeta primers. Generated by immunoSEQ multiplex PCR, the TCRdb table keeps only in-frame clones and is missing some. The sample lists approximately 120,000 clones, approximately 89% occurring once. Healthy individuals who donated bone marrow served as the donors. What was sequenced was PBMCs. The TCR sequence derives from a woman aged 30 to 39 in good health and CMV-seropositive.

The DNA of the CDR3 is TGTGCCAGCAGTTTGAGAGGGGGGGACACTGAAGCTTTCTTT. Translating it yields CASSLRGGDTEAFF. This chain links TRBV28 with TRBJ1-1, with D possibly TRBD1 on 6 matching bases. Deletions cut 3 bases from V and 3 bases from J, with 11 bases between. CDR1 is MDHEN, CDR2 SYDVKM, per germline. CDR3 length: 14 residues.